This is a list of T cell receptor beta chains from one sample in a study of blood T cell repertoires in COVID-19. Profiled with immunoSEQ multiplex PCR; TCRdb holds only in-frame clones, not every one. The table shows more than 350,000 clones, with around 89% occurring only once. Material for sequencing was peripheral blood. The receptors were gathered from a woman in her 30s with COVID-19, enrolled during active disease. Each CDR3 is given with its conserved first and last residue. A D gene is named only where the DNA matches it firmly. Clone size is shown for a subset of rows, as once, few, many or a class of expanded clone.

J gene,clone size,D gene,V gene,CDR3 length,CDR3 protein,CDR3 DNA
TRBJ2-5,once,TRBD2,TRBV14,16,CASSTLLAGGMETQYF,TGTGCCAGCAGCACCCTACTAGCGGGGGGGATGGAGACCCAGTACTTC
TRBJ2-1,.,.,TRBV19,16,CASSIQAERVYNEQFF,TGTGCCAGTAGTATACAGGCGGAGCGGGTATACAATGAGCAGTTCTTC
TRBJ2-2,.,.,TRBV7-9,16,CASSSKPTGNTGELFF,TGTGCCAGCAGCTCGAAACCGACAGGGAACACCGGGGAGCTGTTTTTT
TRBJ1-5,.,TRBD1,TRBV7-9,14,CASSSGGSNQPQHF,TGTGCCAGCAGCTCAGGGGGTAGCAATCAGCCCCAGCATTTT
TRBJ2-3,.,TRBD2,TRBV7-9,15,CASSRKPGGGDTQYF,TGTGCCAGCAGCCGAAAGCCCGGGGGGGGAGATACGCAGTATTTT
TRBJ2-7,.,.,TRBV6-6,13,CASSYGQRYEQYF,TGTGCCAGCAGTTACGGACAGCGCTACGAGCAGTACTTC
TRBJ2-1,.,.,TRBV2,14,CASSDRLALNEQFF,TGTGCCAGCAGTGATCGTCTAGCCCTCAATGAGCAGTTCTTC
TRBJ2-3,.,TRBD2,TRBV6-5,16,CASSYSSGTYTDTQYF,TGTGCCAGCAGTTACTCTAGCGGGACGTACACAGATACGCAGTATTTT
TRBJ2-4,.,TRBD2,TRBV19,18,CASSTPIAGPIAKNIQYF,TGTGCCAGTAGTACCCCAATAGCGGGACCTATAGCCAAAAACATTCAGTACTTC
TRBJ2-7,.,.,TRBV6-5,13,CASSYRQSYEQYF,TGTGCCAGCAGTTACCGACAGTCCTACGAGCAGTACTTC
TRBJ2-3,.,TRBD2,TRBV24-1,16,CATSDLKRERTDTQYF,TGTGCCACCAGTGATTTGAAGCGGGAGAGGACAGATACGCAGTATTTT
TRBJ2-7,.,.,TRBV11-2,12,CASSLQGYEQYF,TGTGCCAGCAGCTTGCAGGGGTACGAGCAGTACTTC
TRBJ1-2,.,.,TRBV9,14,CASSVAGGNYGYTF,TGTGCCAGCAGCGTAGCCGGGGGAAACTATGGCTACACCTTC
TRBJ1-1,.,TRBD1,TRBV4-2,14,CASSQTTGDTEAFF,TGTGCCAGCAGCCAGACCACAGGGGACACTGAAGCTTTCTTT
TRBJ2-1,.,TRBD2,TRBV24-1,20,CATSRSLSGHGTSALNEQFF,TGTGCCACCAGTAGGTCTCTTTCGGGACACGGGACTAGCGCCCTAAATGAGCAGTTCTTC
TRBJ1-5,.,.,TRBV28,16,CASSFRAYYSNQPQHF,TGTGCCAGCAGTTTCAGGGCATATTATAGCAATCAGCCCCAGCATTTT
TRBJ2-1,.,TRBD2,TRBV11-2,15,CASSPTLAGYNEQFF,TGTGCCAGCAGCCCAACCCTAGCGGGCTACAATGAGCAGTTCTTC
TRBJ1-6,few,.,TRBV27,18,CASSLGRPLDFYNSPLHF,TGTGCCAGCAGTTTAGGCCGGCCCTTGGACTTCTATAATTCACCCCTCCACTTT
TRBJ2-2,.,.,TRBV11-2,15,CASSPQRALTGELFF,TGTGCCAGCAGCCCGCAGAGGGCTCTCACCGGGGAGCTGTTTTTT
TRBJ2-3,.,TRBD2,TRBV2,17,CASSEGTSGYGTDTQYF,TGTGCCAGCAGTGAAGGGACTAGCGGGTATGGCACAGATACGCAGTATTTT
TRBJ2-3,.,.,TRBV29-1,15,CSVEDRGRGRDTQYF,TGCAGCGTTGAAGACCGGGGGCGGGGGCGAGATACGCAGTATTTT
TRBJ2-2,.,TRBD2,TRBV19,15,CASSIGSGGTGELFF,TGTGCCAGTAGTATAGGAAGCGGGGGTACCGGGGAGCTGTTTTTT